This T cell receptor beta chain was captured by sequencing in a study of human T cells and chemical hapten exposure. Time point reported: pre-sensitization, week 0. Treatment meaning: therapeutic diphenylcyclopropenone sensitization with weekly scalp DPC. The CDR3 extends over 16 amino acids. Germline V gene data show CDR1 as SGDLS and CDR2 as YYNGEE. Trimming removed 1 base at V and 3 bases at J, with 13 bases between. One entry per CDR3 protein results from TCRdb running MiXCR on the RACE reads. The data show 200,000 to 300,000 distinct CDR3 sequences, about 8.6% seen once. A few counts support this clonotype.

This material consisted of whole blood, taken in connection with sensitization to the hapten diphenylcyclopropenone (DPC). V gene TRBV9 combines with J gene TRBJ2-2, with a possible D match to TRBD2 (6 bases). The receptor was derived from a woman in her 40s with alopecia areata. Some clones in this sample may be carry-over from other donors' samples. The CDR3: CASSVTRWGDTGELFF. The CDR3 DNA reads TGTGCCAGCAGCGTAACCCGGTGGGGGGACACCGGGGAGCTGTTTTTT.